The 13 T cell receptor beta chains below all came from one sample that was sequenced in a study of Ad26.COV2.S vaccination and SARS-CoV-2 variants (dated by TCRdb to about 2021). Reading the label with the study, this specimen's treatment or condition is: over 15 received Ad26.COV2.S at low or high dose, single or two shots; 5 received placebo; per-sample allocation not given. For vaccine and placebo recipients, repertoires were sequenced using samples collected on day 63 after the first injection. Library construction relied on the immunoSEQ multiplex PCR assay. TCRdb stores this immuneACCESS table with in-frame sequences only. Part of the clones is absent; in the studies checked, under half of the shortfall reflects unresolved V genes, and no reason is known for the rest. The sample contains 300,000 to 400,000 clones, about 87% of them found a single time. The ten biggest clones cover 5.5% to 7% of the sample.

Sequencing was performed on peripheral blood, taken in a trial of Ad26.COV2.S vaccine versus placebo. The receptor set was obtained from a person aged 18-65 years who received the Ad26.COV2.S COVID-19 vaccine or a placebo.

Regarding this clone: Other nucleotide sequences from this sample produce the same CDR3. CDR3 nucleotides: TGCAGCGTTGTTGGGGGAGGCACAGATACGCAGTATTTT. Translated: CSVVGGGTDTQYF. The chain recombines TRBV29-1 with TRBJ2-3; D may be TRBD1 or TRBD2 (5 bases each). This CDR3 region has 13 residues. The V end lost 4 bases, the J end lost 1 base, and 9 bases lay between the germline ends. CDR1 and CDR2 (germline): SQVTM, ANQGSEA.

The chain links TRBV2 to TRBJ1-2; weak D call: TRBD1 (6 bases). With 4 bases removed from V and 3 bases from J, the gap between germline ends came to 9 bases. Germline V gives CDR1 SNHLY, CDR2 FYNNEI. This CDR3 has 13 residues. CDR3 coding DNA: TGTGCCAGCAGTGCAGCAGGGGACTATGGCTACACCTTC. The encoded protein is CASSAAGDYGYTF. Combining the CDR3 with reference TRBV2 and TRBJ1-2 gives the whole variable domain EPEVTQTPSHQVTQMGQEVILRCVPISNHLYFYWYRQILGQKVEFLVSFYNNEISEKSEIFDDQFSVERPDGSNFTLKIRSTKLEDSAMYFCASSAAGDYGYTFGSGTRLTVV.

DNA of the CDR3: TGTGCCTGGAGTGTTGGGCTCTACTATGGCTACACCTTC. This sequence encodes CAWSVGLYYGYTF. The rearrangement joins TRBV30 to TRBJ1-2; D remains unclear. V lost 0 bases to trimming and J lost 3 bases, with 8 bases between them. The length of the CDR3 is 13 residues. Germline values: CDR1 GTSNPN, CDR2 SVGIG (reference sequence). Complete variable domain (other parts from reference TRBV30 and TRBJ1-2): SQTIHQWPATLVQPVGSPLSLECTVEGTSNPNLYWYRQAAGRGLQLLFYSVGIGQISSEVPQNLSASRPQDRQFILSSKKLLLSDSGFYLCAWSVGLYYGYTFGSGTRLTVV.

As DNA, the CDR3 is TGTGCCACCAGTGTTCCGGGGGCAGATACGCAGTATTTT. Its protein product is CATSVPGADTQYF. The rearrangement joins TRBV24-1 to TRBJ2-3; a possible D gene is TRBD2 (6 bases). The CDR3 sequence is 13 residues long. Trimming removed 5 bases at V and 4 bases at J, with 9 bases between. CDR1 and CDR2 from the germline V gene are KGHDR and SFDVKD.

The rearrangement uses TRBV6-2 or TRBV6-3 and TRBJ1-6, with a weak D call TRBD1 (5 bases). CDR1 is MNHEY, CDR2 SVGEGT, per germline. CDR3 length: 14 amino acids. V was clipped by 2 bases and J by 14 bases, with 16 bases between them. The DNA of the CDR3 is TGTGCCAGCAGTTACGTCGGTGGTCCGGGGGCCCTCCACTTT. Amino acid sequence: CASSYVGGPGALHF.

V gene TRBV27 combines with J gene TRBJ1-3; unclear D gene. Germline V gene data show CDR1 as MNHEY and CDR2 as SMNVEV (reference sequence). The CDR3 is made up of 15 amino acids. V was shortened by 0 bases and J by 0 bases, with 6 bases between the two germline ends. The CDR3 nucleotides read TGTGCCAGCAGTTTATCGCGGGACTCTGGAAACACCATATATTTT. Translated, it gives CASSLSRDSGNTIYF.

This chain connects TRBV6-5 to TRBJ1-4, with D unclear. The germline CDR1 and CDR2 sequences are MNHEY and SVGAGI. This CDR3 is 14 amino acids long. V gave up 1 base and J gave up 4 bases, with 7 bases separating them. The CDR3 nucleotides read TGTGCCAGCAGTTACTTTCAGAGTAATGAAAAACTGTTTTTT. Its translation is CASSYFQSNEKLFF.

The rearrangement joins TRBV6-1 to TRBJ2-5; no clear D gene. This CDR3 comprises 16 residues. Germline V gene data show CDR1 as MNHNS and CDR2 as SASEGT. V was pared by 2 bases and J by 5 bases, with 18 bases between. The CDR3 coding sequence is TGTGCCAGCAGTGAATCGTCGTTCGCTACACGGGAGACCCAGTACTTC. It codes for CASSESSFATRETQYF.

This clone was found once. V and J are TRBV5-1 and TRBJ2-7, with TRBD1 matching over 8 bases. Germline CDR1 SGHRS, CDR2 YFSETQ. After removal of 0 bases from V and 3 bases from J, the junction contained 8 bases not matched to a gene. This CDR3 contains 16 residues. The CDR3 here is CASSLDPTGGFYEQYF. CDR3 in DNA: TGCGCCAGCAGCTTGGACCCCACAGGGGGGTTCTACGAGCAGTACTTC.

V and J are TRBV19 and TRBJ2-7; 8 nucleotides match TRBD1. Germline trimming cut 8 bases from V and 3 bases from J; bases unmatched to any gene: 9. This CDR3 spans 14 amino acids. The germline V gene has CDR1 LNHDA and CDR2 SQIVND (reference sequence). CDR3 DNA: TGTGCCAGTTCCGGACAGGGAAATTTCTACGAGCAGTACTTC. Protein product: CASSGQGNFYEQYF.

The chain has TRBV4-2 and TRBJ2-7, with 8 positions matching TRBD2. CDR3 size: 18 residues. V gave up 6 bases and J gave up 3 bases; unmatched junction bases: 19. In germline, CDR1 is LGHNA, CDR2 YNFKEQ. The CDR3 nucleotides read TGTGCCAGCAGGGGTACTAGCGGCTCCGAACCAAATCACTACGAGCAGTACTTC. Translated, it gives CASRGTSGSEPNHYEQYF.

The chain employs TRBV28 and TRBJ2-7, with D possibly TRBD1 on 5 matching bases. The CDR3 is 13 amino acids. V was trimmed by 6 bases and J by 3 bases, leaving 12 bases between them. CDR1 is MDHEN, CDR2 SYDVKM, per germline. CDR3 sequence reads: CASRSDTNYEQYF. Here the CDR3 DNA reads TGTGCCAGCAGGTCGGACACAAACTACGAGCAGTACTTC. The full variable domain, rest sourced from reference TRBV28 and TRBJ2-7, is DVKVTQSSRYLVKRTGEKVFLECVQDMDHENMFWYRQDPGLGLRLIYFSYDVKMKEKGDIPEGYSVSREKKERFSLILESASTNQTSMYLCASRSDTNYEQYFGPGTRLTVT.

The V gene is TRBV30, the J gene TRBJ1-2, with D perhaps matching TRBD1 (6 bases). This CDR3 spans 13 amino acids. Germline lookup yields CDR1 GTSNPN and CDR2 SVGIG (reference sequence). V was shortened by 2 bases and J by 8 bases, with 15 bases between the two germline ends. As DNA, the CDR3 is TGTGCCTGGAGTCCAAACAGGGAATCGGGCTACACCTTC. Translated: CAWSPNRESGYTF.